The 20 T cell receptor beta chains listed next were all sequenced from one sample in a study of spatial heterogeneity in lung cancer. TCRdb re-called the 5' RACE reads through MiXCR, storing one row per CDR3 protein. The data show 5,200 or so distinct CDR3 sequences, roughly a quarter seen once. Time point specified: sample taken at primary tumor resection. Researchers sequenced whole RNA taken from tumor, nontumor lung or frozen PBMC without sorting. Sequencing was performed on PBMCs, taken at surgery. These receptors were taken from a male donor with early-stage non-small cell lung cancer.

CDR3 amino acids: CASSSIYRDRGDGYTF. The CDR3 coding sequence is TGTGCCAGCAGTTCCATATACCGGGACAGGGGAGACGGCTACACCTTC. The chain joins TRBV27 to TRBJ1-2; 10 bases align to TRBD1. The CDR3 extends over 16 amino acids. Per germline, CDR1 MNHEY and CDR2 SMNVEV (reference sequence). After removal of 4 bases from V and 8 bases from J, the junction contained 13 bases not matched to a gene.

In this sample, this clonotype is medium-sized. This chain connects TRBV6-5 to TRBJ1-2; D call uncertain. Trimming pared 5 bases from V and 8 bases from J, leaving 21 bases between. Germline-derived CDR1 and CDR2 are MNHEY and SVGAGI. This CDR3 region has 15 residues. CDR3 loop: CASSLTKSTAGGYTF. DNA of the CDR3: TGTGCCAGCAGTCTAACGAAGTCGACTGCCGGGGGCTACACCTTC.

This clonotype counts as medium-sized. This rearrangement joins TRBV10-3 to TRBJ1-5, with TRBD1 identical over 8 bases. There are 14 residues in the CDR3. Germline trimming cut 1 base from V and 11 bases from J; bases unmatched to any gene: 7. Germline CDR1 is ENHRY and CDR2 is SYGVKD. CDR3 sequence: CAISEYQETGAQHF. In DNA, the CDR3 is TGTGCCATCAGTGAGTATCAGGAGACAGGGGCCCAGCATTTT.

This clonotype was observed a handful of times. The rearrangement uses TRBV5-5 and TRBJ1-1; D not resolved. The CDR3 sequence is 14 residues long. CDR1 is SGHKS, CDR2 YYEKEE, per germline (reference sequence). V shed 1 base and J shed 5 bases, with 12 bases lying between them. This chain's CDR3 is CASSLFDPGTEAFF. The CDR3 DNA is TGTGCCAGCAGCTTGTTTGACCCTGGGACTGAAGCTTTCTTT.

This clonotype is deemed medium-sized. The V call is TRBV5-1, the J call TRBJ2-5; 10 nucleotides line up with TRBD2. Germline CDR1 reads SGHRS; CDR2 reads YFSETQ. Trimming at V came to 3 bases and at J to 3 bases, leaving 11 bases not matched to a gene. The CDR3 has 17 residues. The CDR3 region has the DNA TGCGCCAGCAGCTCCCTAGCGGGAGAGGGCGGAGAAGAGACCCAGTACTTC. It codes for CASSSLAGEGGEETQYF.

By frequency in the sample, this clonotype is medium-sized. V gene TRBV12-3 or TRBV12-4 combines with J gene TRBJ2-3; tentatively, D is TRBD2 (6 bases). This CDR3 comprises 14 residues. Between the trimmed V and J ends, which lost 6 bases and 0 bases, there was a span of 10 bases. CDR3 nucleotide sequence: TGTGCCAGCAGCGCTGGGACTAGCACAGATACGCAGTATTTT. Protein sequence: CASSAGTSTDTQYF.

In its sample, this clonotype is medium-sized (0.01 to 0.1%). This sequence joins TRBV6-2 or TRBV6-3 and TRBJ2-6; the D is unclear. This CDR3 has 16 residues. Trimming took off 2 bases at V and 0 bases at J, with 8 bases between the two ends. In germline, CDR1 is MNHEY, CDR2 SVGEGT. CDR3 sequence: CASSYVGNSGANVLTF. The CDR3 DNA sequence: TGTGCCAGCAGTTACGTCGGAAACTCTGGGGCCAACGTCCTGACTTTC.

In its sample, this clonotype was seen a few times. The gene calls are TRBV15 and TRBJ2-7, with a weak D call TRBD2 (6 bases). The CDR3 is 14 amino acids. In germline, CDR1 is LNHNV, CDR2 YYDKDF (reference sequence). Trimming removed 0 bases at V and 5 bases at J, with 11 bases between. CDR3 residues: CATSRDAAGHEQYF. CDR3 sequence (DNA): TGTGCCACCAGCAGAGATGCTGCGGGACACGAGCAGTACTTC.

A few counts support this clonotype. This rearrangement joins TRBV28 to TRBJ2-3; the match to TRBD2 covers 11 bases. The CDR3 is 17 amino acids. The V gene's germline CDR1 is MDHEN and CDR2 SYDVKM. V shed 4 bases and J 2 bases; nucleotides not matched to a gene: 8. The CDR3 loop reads CASSWALAGGFTDTQYF. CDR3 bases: TGTGCCAGCAGTTGGGCTCTAGCGGGAGGCTTCACAGATACGCAGTATTTT.

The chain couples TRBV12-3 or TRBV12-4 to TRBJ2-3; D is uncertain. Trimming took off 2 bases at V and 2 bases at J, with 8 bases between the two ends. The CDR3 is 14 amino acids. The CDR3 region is CASSLLAFTDTQYF. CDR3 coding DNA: TGTGCCAGCAGTTTACTGGCATTCACAGATACGCAGTATTTT.

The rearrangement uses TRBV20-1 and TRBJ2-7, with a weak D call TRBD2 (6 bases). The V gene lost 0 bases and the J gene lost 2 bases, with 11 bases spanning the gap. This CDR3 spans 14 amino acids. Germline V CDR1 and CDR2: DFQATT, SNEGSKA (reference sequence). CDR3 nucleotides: TGCAGTGCTAGAGATCAGGGCGGGGCCTACGAGCAGTACTTC. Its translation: CSARDQGGAYEQYF.

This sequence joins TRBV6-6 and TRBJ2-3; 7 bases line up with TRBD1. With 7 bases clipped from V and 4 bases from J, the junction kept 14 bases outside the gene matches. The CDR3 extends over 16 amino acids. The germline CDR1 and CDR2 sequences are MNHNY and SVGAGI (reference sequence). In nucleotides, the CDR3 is TGTGCCAGCACCCCTCGCGGAGTAGGGGGCTCAGATACGCAGTATTTT. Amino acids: CASTPRGVGGSDTQYF.

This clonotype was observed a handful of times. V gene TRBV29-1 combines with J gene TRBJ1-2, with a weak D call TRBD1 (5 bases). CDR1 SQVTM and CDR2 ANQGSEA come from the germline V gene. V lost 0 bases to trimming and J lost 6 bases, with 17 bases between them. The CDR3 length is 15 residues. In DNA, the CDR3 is TGCAGCGTTGAAGATGCGGGGCCTCGCGGGCATGGCTACACCTTC. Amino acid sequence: CSVEDAGPRGHGYTF.

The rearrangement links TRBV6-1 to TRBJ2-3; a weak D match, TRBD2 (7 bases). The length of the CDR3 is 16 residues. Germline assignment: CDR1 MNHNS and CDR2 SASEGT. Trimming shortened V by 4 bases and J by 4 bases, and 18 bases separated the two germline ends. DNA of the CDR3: TGTGCCAGCAGTGCACAGGGCGGGAGAGCGTCAGATACGCAGTATTTT. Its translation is CASSAQGGRASDTQYF.

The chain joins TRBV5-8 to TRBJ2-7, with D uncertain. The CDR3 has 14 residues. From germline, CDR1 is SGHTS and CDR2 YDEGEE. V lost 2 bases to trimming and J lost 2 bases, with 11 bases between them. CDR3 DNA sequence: TGTGCCAGCAGCTTAGTAGGTAGCCCCTACGAGCAGTACTTC. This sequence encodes CASSLVGSPYEQYF. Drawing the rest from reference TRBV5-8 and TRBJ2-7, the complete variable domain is EAGVTQSPTHLIKTRGQQATLRCSPISGHTSVYWYQQALGLGLQFLLWYDEGEERNRGNFPPRFSGRQFPNYSSELNVNALELEDSALYLCASSLVGSPYEQYFGPGTRLTVT.

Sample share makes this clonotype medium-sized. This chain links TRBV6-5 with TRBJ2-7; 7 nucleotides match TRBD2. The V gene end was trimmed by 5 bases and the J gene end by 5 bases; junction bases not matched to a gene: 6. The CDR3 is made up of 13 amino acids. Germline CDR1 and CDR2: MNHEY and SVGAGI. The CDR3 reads CASSSLAVHEQYF. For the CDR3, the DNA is TGTGCCAGCAGTAGCCTAGCGGTCCACGAGCAGTACTTC.

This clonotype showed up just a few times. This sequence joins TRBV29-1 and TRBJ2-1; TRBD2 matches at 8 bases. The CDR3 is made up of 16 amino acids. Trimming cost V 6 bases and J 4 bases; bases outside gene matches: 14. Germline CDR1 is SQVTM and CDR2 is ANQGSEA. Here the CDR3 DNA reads TGCAGCGTCACATCGCCATCGACTAGCGCTTACAATGAGCAGTTCTTC. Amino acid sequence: CSVTSPSTSAYNEQFF.

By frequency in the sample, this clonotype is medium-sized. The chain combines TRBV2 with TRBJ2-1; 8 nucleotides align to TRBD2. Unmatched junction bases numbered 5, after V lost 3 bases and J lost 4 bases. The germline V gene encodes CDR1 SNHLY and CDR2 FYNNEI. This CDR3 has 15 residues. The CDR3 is CASSDSGRAYNEQFF. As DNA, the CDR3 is TGTGCCAGCAGTGATTCCGGGAGGGCATACAATGAGCAGTTCTTC.

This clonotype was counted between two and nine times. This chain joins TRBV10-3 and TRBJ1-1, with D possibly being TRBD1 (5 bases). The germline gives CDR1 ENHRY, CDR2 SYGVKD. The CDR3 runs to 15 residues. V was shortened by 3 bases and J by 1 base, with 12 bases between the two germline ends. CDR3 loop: CAISETQGENTEAFF. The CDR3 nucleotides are TGTGCCATCAGTGAAACCCAGGGAGAGAACACTGAAGCTTTCTTT.

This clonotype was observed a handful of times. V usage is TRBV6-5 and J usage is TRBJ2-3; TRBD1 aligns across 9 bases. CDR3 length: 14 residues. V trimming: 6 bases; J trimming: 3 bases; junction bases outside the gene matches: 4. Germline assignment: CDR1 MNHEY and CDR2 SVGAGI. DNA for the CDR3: TGTGCCAGCAGATGGACAGGGGAGACAGATACGCAGTATTTT. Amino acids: CASRWTGETDTQYF.